One sample yielded the 13 T cell receptor beta chains listed below, sequenced in a study of blood T cells in healthy people across ages. Primers used in a second PCR of roughly 6 to 11 cycles were a sample-barcoded 5' primer and a J-beta primer mix. TCRdb re-called the 5' RACE reads through MiXCR, storing one row per CDR3 protein. The table has roughly 1.5 million distinct CDR3 sequences, roughly 43% seen once. The sequenced sample consisted of blood. The receptors were sampled from a woman aged 18-29 years in good health.

This clonotype occurred a few times. In nucleotides, the CDR3 is TGTGCCAGCAGCCACGGGACTTCTGTCTCGCAGTATTTT. Translated: CASSHGTSVSQYF. The gene calls are TRBV7-9 and TRBJ2-3; D might be TRBD2 (6 bases). This CDR3 is 13 amino acids long. Germline V gene lookup returns CDR1 SEHNR and CDR2 FQNEAQ (reference sequence). With 5 bases removed from V and 10 bases from J, the gap between germline ends came to 16 bases.

The gene calls are TRBV4-1 and TRBJ1-5; D is ambiguous. Germline CDR1 MGHRA, CDR2 YSYEKL. V dropped 2 bases and J dropped 5 bases, with 7 bases sitting between them. The CDR3 has 13 residues. CDR3 amino acids: CASSQRPYQPQHF. The CDR3 coding sequence is TGCGCCAGCAGCCAACGACCCTATCAGCCCCAGCATTTT.

The sample holds a few counts of this clonotype. The V call is TRBV4-3, the J call TRBJ2-1; TRBD2 is a possible D gene (5 bases). Deletions cut 6 bases from V and 3 bases from J, with 12 bases between. Germline V gives CDR1 LGHNA, CDR2 YSLEER. This CDR3 has 14 residues. CDR3 nucleotides: TGCGCCAGCAGACCCGGGATCAACTACAATGAGCAGTTCTTC. This translates into CASRPGINYNEQFF.

This clonotype was counted a few times. This chain joins TRBV4-2 and TRBJ2-7, with 9 bases fitting TRBD1. Per germline, CDR1 LGHNA and CDR2 YNFKEQ. This CDR3 has 16 residues. The trim removed 3 bases at V and 2 bases at J, leaving 8 bases unmatched. For the CDR3, the DNA is TGTGCCAGCAGCCAGACCGGGACAGGGAACACCTACGAGCAGTACTTC. Residues: CASSQTGTGNTYEQYF.

The CDR3 DNA reads as TGTGCCAGCAGCCCCTTGGACAGGCCAATATATGGCTACACCTTC. Translated, it gives CASSPLDRPIYGYTF. This sequence joins TRBV7-9 and TRBJ1-2, with 7 bases lining up with TRBD1. Per germline, CDR1 SEHNR and CDR2 FQNEAQ (reference sequence). The V gene end was trimmed by 5 bases and the J gene end by 5 bases; junction bases not matched to a gene: 11. The CDR3 covers 15 residues.

The rearrangement uses TRBV20-1 and TRBJ1-2; D is unresolved. The germline V gene has CDR1 DFQATT and CDR2 SNEGSKA (reference sequence). The CDR3 is 14 amino acids. V lost 0 bases, J lost 6 bases, and 14 bases lay in between. In nucleotides, the CDR3 is TGCAGTGCTAGAGATGGGAGGCGGAATCATGGCTACACCTTC. This encodes CSARDGRRNHGYTF.

This chain joins TRBV20-1 and TRBJ1-1; D might be TRBD1 (5 bases). The germline CDR1 and CDR2 sequences are DFQATT and SNEGSKA (reference sequence). The CDR3 runs to 13 residues. V lost 8 bases and J 4 bases, leaving 17 bases between the germline ends. The CDR3 bases are TGCAGTTCCCAAGTCCAGGGCGGCACTGAAGCTTTCTTT. Protein product: CSSQVQGGTEAFF.

The rearrangement joins TRBV5-1 to TRBJ2-5, with a weak D call TRBD2 (5 bases). This CDR3 is built from 15 residues. Germline V CDR1 and CDR2: SGHRS, YFSETQ. V lost 0 bases and J lost 11, with 20 bases in between. The CDR3 region is CASSLVANDYNEQYF. CDR3 nucleotides: TGCGCCAGCAGCTTGGTCGCAAATGACTACAATGAGCAGTACTTC.

On this clonotype: An end of the junction differs from the germline gene, which may be a read error. The V call is TRBV4-1, the J call TRBJ1-2, with D uncertain. CDR3 size: 16 residues. Germline assignment: CDR1 MGHRA and CDR2 YSYEKL. The DNA for the CDR3 is TGCGCCGGCAGCCAAGTGTTATCGAGGGAGTACTATGGCTACACCTTC. It is translated as CAGSQVLSREYYGYTF.

This clonotype is a singleton in its sample. One end of the junction fails to match germline, which may point to a read error. The chain recombines TRBV5-1 with TRBJ1-2, with D hard to call. CDR1 is SGHRS and CDR2 is YFSETQ in the germline V gene. This CDR3 region has 14 residues. The CDR3 is CASSLAGSNYGCTF. CDR3 sequence (DNA): TGCGCCAGCAGCTTGGCTGGTAGTAACTATGGCTGCACCTTC.

V gene TRBV25-1 combines with J gene TRBJ2-1; maybe TRBD2 (10 bases). The CDR3 consists of 19 residues. Between the trimmed V and J ends, which lost 4 bases and 9 bases, there was a span of 31 bases. Germline CDR1 is MGHDK and CDR2 is SYGVNS. The CDR3 DNA is TGTGCCAGCAGTGGGGACAGGGTACTTCGGGGACTAGCGATCAGTGAGCAGTTCTTC. Residues: CASSGDRVLRGLAISEQFF.

The chain combines TRBV21-1 with TRBJ2-7; the tabulated D call, TRBD1, remains unverified against the DNA. TRBV21-1 is shown as a pseudogene. CDR3 length equals 16 residues. CDR3 coding DNA: TGTGCCAGCAGCAAGGAGGTTTCGGGACAGGGCAACGAGCAGTACTTC. This translates into CASSKEVSGQGNEQYF.

The rearrangement links TRBV12-3 or TRBV12-4 to TRBJ2-2; D perhaps matches TRBD1 (6 bases). V dropped 5 bases and J dropped 5 bases, with 6 bases sitting between them. The CDR3 extends over 12 amino acids. The CDR3 loop is CASSTGTGELFF. The DNA for the CDR3 is TGTGCCAGCAGTACAGGGACCGGGGAGCTGTTTTTT.